The rows below give T cell receptor beta chains drawn from one sample of a study of cytomegalovirus exposure and HLA in healthy donors. The method was immunoSEQ multiplex PCR; TCRdb's version includes in-frame clones alone and lacks a portion of them. The data hold 150,000 to 200,000 clones, with 77% observed a single time. Sequencing was performed on PBMCs. The receptor set was obtained from a woman aged 25 to 39 in good health and CMV-seropositive. Each CDR3 is given with its conserved first and last residue. A D gene is named only where the DNA matches it firmly. Clone size is not always given. Where it is, it says once, few, many or a class for expanded clones.

15	TRBJ2-7	TRBD2	TRBV6-1	-	CASSPQGGGAYEQYF	TGTGCCAGCAGTCCCCAGGGCGGGGGGGCCTACGAGCAGTACTTC
14	TRBJ1-1	TRBD1	TRBV15	-	CATSRGDRDTEAFF	TGTGCCACCAGCAGAGGGGACAGGGACACTGAAGCTTTCTTT
14	TRBJ2-1	TRBD2	TRBV5-1	-	CASSWGGSGNGQFF	TGCGCCAGCAGCTGGGGGGGTAGCGGGAACGGGCAGTTCTTC
13	TRBJ1-1	-	TRBV5-1	few	CASSLTPGTEAFF	TGCGCCAGCAGCTTGACGCCAGGGACTGAAGCTTTCTTT
16	TRBJ2-3	TRBD2	TRBV6-6	-	CASSQSLAGVTDTQYF	TGTGCCAGCAGCCAATCACTAGCGGGAGTTACAGATACGCAGTATTTT
16	TRBJ2-7	TRBD1	TRBV5-1	-	CASSGEGTAISYEQYF	TGCGCCAGCAGCGGAGAAGGGACAGCAATTTCCTACGAGCAGTACTTC
18	TRBJ2-3	TRBD2	TRBV28	-	CASSGIPGTSGSPDTQYF	TGTGCCAGCAGTGGAATACCCGGGACTAGCGGGAGCCCAGATACGCAGTATTTT
15	TRBJ2-2	-	TRBV2	-	CASSESGPNTGELFF	TGTGCCAGCAGTGAAAGCGGGCCGAACACCGGGGAGCTGTTTTTT
11	TRBJ1-1	-	TRBV6-5	-	CASSEGVKAFF	TGTGCCAGCAGTGAGGGCGTTAAAGCTTTCTTT
16	TRBJ1-2	TRBD1	TRBV11-2	-	CASSLVGSGGTYGYTF	TGTGCCAGCAGCTTAGTAGGGTCAGGGGGCACCTATGGCTACACCTTC
15	TRBJ2-7	TRBD1	TRBV7-9	-	CASSYDRGLVYEQYF	TGTGCCAGCAGTTACGACAGGGGGCTTGTTTACGAGCAGTACTTC
12	TRBJ1-2	TRBD1	TRBV28	-	CASGQGLDGYTF	TGTGCCAGCGGACAGGGTTTGGATGGCTACACCTTC
15	TRBJ2-7	-	TRBV6-1	-	CASSLDRGGAYEQYF	TGTGCCAGCAGTCTTGACAGAGGGGGGGCCTACGAGCAGTACTTC
16	TRBJ1-2	TRBD1	TRBV30	-	CAWRRQGARANYGYTF	TGTGCCTGGAGAAGACAGGGGGCGAGGGCCAACTATGGCTACACCTTC
14	TRBJ2-1	-	TRBV6-6	-	CASLRGGSYNEQFF	TGTGCCAGCTTAAGAGGGGGCTCCTACAATGAGCAGTTCTTC
14	TRBJ1-3	-	TRBV5-1	-	CASSSPSSGNTIYF	TGCGCCAGCAGCTCCCCCAGCTCTGGAAACACCATATATTTT
15	TRBJ2-1	TRBD2	TRBV6-6	-	CASSPTSGLYNEQFF	TGTGCCAGCAGCCCTACTAGCGGGCTCTACAATGAGCAGTTCTTC
14	TRBJ1-1	TRBD1	TRBV10-3	few	CAISEGTGNTEAFF	TGTGCCATCAGTGAGGGGACAGGGAACACTGAAGCTTTCTTT
14	TRBJ1-1	-	TRBV7-6	-	CASSPFGLNTEAFF	TGTGCCAGCAGCCCCTTTGGCTTGAACACTGAAGCTTTCTTT
19	TRBJ2-1	-	TRBV28	-	CASSPLVGTKVGEYNEQFF	TGTGCCAGCAGCCCTCTAGTAGGAACAAAGGTGGGAGAATACAATGAGCAGTTCTTC
16	TRBJ1-1	TRBD1	TRBV5-1	few	CASSPRTGVRSTEAFF	TGCGCCAGCAGCCCCCGTACAGGGGTCCGGTCCACTGAAGCTTTCTTT
13	TRBJ1-2	-	TRBV6-6	few	CASRVDSPTGYTF	TGTGCCAGCAGGGTGGACAGCCCTACTGGCTACACCTTC
13	TRBJ1-1	TRBD1	TRBV6-5	few	CASRGTANTEAFF	TGTGCCAGCAGAGGGACAGCGAACACTGAAGCTTTCTTT
16	TRBJ2-3	TRBD2	TRBV11-3	-	CASSRGGAGSTDTQYF	TGTGCCAGCAGCCGCGGGGGGGCCGGGAGCACAGATACGCAGTATTTT
13	TRBJ2-7	TRBD2	TRBV28	once	CASSAGARSEQYF	TGTGCCAGCAGTGCGGGAGCAAGGTCGGAGCAGTACTTC
13	TRBJ2-3	-	TRBV11-3	-	CASSRPGLDTQYF	TGTGCCAGCAGCCGCCCAGGGCTTGATACGCAGTATTTT
15	TRBJ2-2	TRBD2	TRBV6-5	-	CASRLAGANTGELFF	TGTGCCAGCAGGCTAGCGGGGGCTAACACCGGGGAGCTGTTTTTT
15	TRBJ2-7	TRBD2	TRBV28	-	CASSLYPSGRGEQYF	TGTGCCAGCAGTTTATATCCTAGCGGGAGAGGCGAGCAGTACTTC
14	TRBJ2-5	-	TRBV9	-	CASSVGRLPETQYF	TGTGCCAGCAGCGTGGGTAGACTCCCAGAGACCCAGTACTTC
15	TRBJ1-2	-	TRBV4-1	-	CASSPYLDTNYGYTF	TGCGCCAGCAGCCCTTACTTGGACACGAACTATGGCTACACCTTC
12	TRBJ2-7	-	TRBV28	-	CASSPPSYEQYF	TGTGCCAGCAGTCCCCCATCCTACGAGCAGTACTTC
15	TRBJ2-7	TRBD1	TRBV27	-	CASSLLGRGTYEQYF	TGTGCCAGCAGTTTATTAGGCAGGGGGACCTACGAGCAGTACTTC
12	TRBJ2-7	-	TRBV6-1	-	CASNRDEDEQYF	TGTGCCAGCAACAGGGATGAAGACGAGCAGTACTTC
13	TRBJ1-1	-	TRBV7-8	-	CASSRTENTEAFF	TGTGCCAGCAGCAGGACTGAGAACACTGAAGCTTTCTTT
15	TRBJ2-2	-	TRBV28	-	CASSSQATNTGELFF	TGTGCCAGCAGTTCCCAAGCTACGAACACCGGGGAGCTGTTTTTT
16	TRBJ2-3	TRBD2	TRBV7-8	-	CASSLALAGVTDTQYF	TGTGCCAGCAGCTTAGCCCTAGCGGGGGTCACAGATACGCAGTATTTT
13	TRBJ1-2	-	TRBV6-5	-	CASSLTPNYGYTF	TGTGCCAGCAGTTTGACACCTAACTATGGCTACACCTTC
18	TRBJ2-2	-	TRBV7-6	-	CASSLVGGLGGTVGELFF	TGTGCCAGCAGCTTAGTAGGAGGGCTCGGCGGGACGGTCGGGGAGCTGTTTTTT
16	TRBJ1-1	-	TRBV2	few	CASSEGAGILNTEAFF	TGTGCCAGCAGTGAAGGGGCAGGAATATTGAACACTGAAGCTTTCTTT
13	TRBJ2-3	TRBD1	TRBV30	-	CAWTGGVLDTQYF	TGTGCCTGGACAGGGGGCGTATTAGATACGCAGTATTTT
14	TRBJ2-2	-	TRBV27	-	CASSWGRITGELFF	TGTGCCAGCAGTTGGGGCAGGATCACCGGGGAGCTGTTTTTT
15	TRBJ2-7	TRBD2	TRBV27	-	CASSLFLGGAYEQYF	TGTGCCAGCAGTTTATTTCTCGGGGGGGCCTACGAGCAGTACTTC
14	TRBJ2-1	TRBD1	TRBV2	many	CASRYGQGYNEQFF	TGTGCCAGCAGATACGGACAGGGGTACAATGAGCAGTTCTTC
16	TRBJ1-3	TRBD1	TRBV2	-	CASSLNEGQGQGLRHF	TGTGCCAGCAGTCTCAACGAAGGACAGGGGCAAGGGCTTAGGCATTTT
16	TRBJ2-7	TRBD2	TRBV15	-	CATSRPGTSGRYEQYF	TGTGCCACCAGCAGACCCGGGACTAGCGGGAGGTACGAGCAGTACTTC